The entry that follows covers one TCR beta chain sequence. No cognate antigen has been identified for it. No base quality values were provided; no much bigger clone lies one nucleotide off. The junction carries 10 bases between V and J, which are trimmed by 6 bases and 2 bases respectively. CDR1 and CDR2 are read off the germline V gene (reference sequence) as SEHNR and FQNEAQ. The CDR3 goes from the cysteine to the phenylalanine over 13 residues. Only CDR3 DNA is held: 39 bases, read in frame from base 1. Libraries came from the immunoSEQ multiplex PCR assay. DNA from the CD4+ T cells that had been cultured and isolated underwent TCR beta CDR3 sequencing. Concerning the study's data processing: Non-productive TCR sequences were discarded, and reads were trimmed to the CDR3 region, with only CDR3s of 7 or more amino acids retained. Antigen-specific clonotypes were identified using the MANAFEST web app by comparison of expansion in peptide wells against reference cultures. To be called positive, a clone needed expansion at FDR<0.05 compared with the reference and with all other wells, an odds ratio greater than 5, and a frequency greater than 0.1% in two replicate wells. Cross-reactive clonotypes were defined as significantly expanded in SARS-CoV-2 spike wells and in at least one common cold coronavirus spike condition. Using the stringdist R package, CDR3 similarity was measured by Levenshtein distance, and unrooted trees were constructed with ape in R 3.6.1. The immuneACCESS repertoire file appears here via TCRdb, limited to in-frame rearrangements. These files lack a portion of the clones; in checked studies, under half of the deficit traces to unresolved V genes, and the cause of the others is not known. V and J calls and clone size are given by that table; D and trimming were obtained from the DNA. This sample gives tens of thousands of clones in total; 55% to 75% of them show up just once. Roughly 10% of the sample is in the top ten clones.

In the ViraFEST assay, PBMC were stimulated with viral peptide pools, and TCR sequencing was then used to find antigen-specific CD4+ T cell clonotypes based on their expansion. After 10 days of culture, CD4+ T cells were isolated with the EasySep CD4+ T cell isolation kit. None of the healthy vaccine recipients had a prior SARS-CoV-2 infection, which was confirmed by nucleocapsid antibody tests that came back negative both before and after vaccination. Each well held two million PBMC cultured in IMDM containing around 5.1% human AB serum, 8 to 10 IU/ml IL-2 and gentamicin, along with about 9.5 ug/ml peptides. On days 3 and 7, half of the culture medium was replaced with fresh IL-2-containing medium. Unless otherwise noted, each peptide stimulation condition was cultured in triplicate wells. Using Ficoll-Paque Plus gradient centrifugation, PBMC were separated from whole blood and then either used fresh or cryopreserved at -140C. The spike proteins of SARS-CoV-2 and of the common cold coronaviruses HCoV-NL63, HCoV-OC43 and HCoV-229E were spanned by overlapping peptide pools. The QIAamp micro DNA kit was used to extract genomic DNA from the cultured CD4+ T cells.

This entry is derived from a study of vaccination effects on CD4 cells after COVID-19 (dated by TCRdb to 2021 to 2024). Broadly, across the study: Two doses of either the BNT162b2 or the mRNA-1273 mRNA SARS-CoV-2 vaccine were administered to participants. In both COVID-19 convalescent patients and infection-naive vaccine recipients, the study compared SARS-CoV-2 spike-specific CD4+ TCR repertoires from before mRNA vaccination with those from after it. A total of 10 COVID-19 convalescent patients and a handful of SARS-CoV-2-naive healthy vaccine recipients were included in the full study. The Oncomine TCR Beta short-read assay on an Illumina iSeq 100 was used to sequence cultures from other donors in the study.

Results and caveats for the whole study, not just this receptor: The study was limited by a small number of convalescent patients and lacked early post-infection timepoints. Among healthy vaccine recipients, nearly all vaccine-induced clones were SARS-CoV-2 mono-reactive, and only 1 of 255 was cross-reactive with common cold coronaviruses. Marked clonal contraction was observed in both infection-induced and vaccine-induced clones at late post-vaccination timepoints, consistent with waning T cell responses.

The chain links TRBV7-9 with TRBJ2-5; the D gene is possibly TRBD2, with 6 bases matching. This TCR derives from a human donor who received a COVID-19 vaccine. The specimen comprised CD4+ T cells from PBMCs cultured with HCoV-NL63 spike peptides, sampled before COVID-19 vaccination. Taken with the paper, the label for cell subset or site translates to: HCoV-NL63 spike overlapping peptide pool stimulation. The CDR3 loop reads CASRWEVQETQYF. The base sequence is TGTGCCAGCAGGTGGGAGGTACAAGAGACCCAGTACTTC.